These T cell receptor beta chains were read from a single sample in a study of blood T cell repertoires in COVID-19. Profiled with immunoSEQ multiplex PCR; TCRdb holds only in-frame clones, not every one. This repertoire shows around 200,000 clones, about 85% found once; its top ten account for 18%. The sequencing input was PBMCs or T cells enriched from blood (not recorded which). These receptors were obtained from a man aged 40-55 years who had recovered from COVID-19. CDR3s include the opening cysteine and the closing phenylalanine or tryptophan. The D gene is left open where the match is weak. Rows give clone size only sometimes, using once, few, many, or a class for an expanded clone.

d_call: .
v_call: TRBV5-4
clone_size: few
j_call: TRBJ2-7
cdr3_aa: CASSLRLIDEQYF
cdr3_nt: TGTGCCAGCAGCCTTAGACTGATCGACGAGCAGTACTTC

d_call: TRBD1
v_call: TRBV2
clone_size: .
j_call: TRBJ1-3
cdr3_aa: CASRAGRTGDPDTIYF
cdr3_nt: TGTGCCAGCAGGGCTGGCCGGACAGGGGATCCAGACACCATATATTTT

d_call: .
v_call: TRBV4-1
clone_size: .
j_call: TRBJ1-3
cdr3_aa: CASSPPLAGRGSGNTIYF
cdr3_nt: TGCGCCAGCAGCCCACCTCTAGCGGGCAGGGGCTCTGGAAACACCATATATTTT

d_call: .
v_call: TRBV5-4
clone_size: .
j_call: TRBJ1-6
cdr3_aa: CASSLEGAGAGSPLHF
cdr3_nt: TGTGCCAGCAGCTTGGAAGGCGCAGGGGCTGGTTCACCCCTCCACTTT

d_call: TRBD2
v_call: TRBV9
clone_size: once
j_call: TRBJ2-2
cdr3_aa: CASTDHPTSGYLNTGELFF
cdr3_nt: TGTGCCAGCACCGATCACCCCACTAGCGGATATTTGAACACCGGGGAGCTGTTTTTT

d_call: TRBD2
v_call: TRBV2
clone_size: .
j_call: TRBJ2-7
cdr3_aa: CASLRSSSGSGYEQYF
cdr3_nt: TGTGCCAGCTTAAGATCTTCTAGCGGGAGTGGGTACGAGCAGTACTTC

d_call: TRBD2
v_call: TRBV9
clone_size: .
j_call: TRBJ2-7
cdr3_aa: CASSVYLREPLGEQYF
cdr3_nt: TGTGCCAGCAGCGTATATTTGCGGGAGCCCCTGGGCGAGCAGTACTTC

d_call: .
v_call: TRBV27
clone_size: .
j_call: TRBJ2-7
cdr3_aa: CASSSLGTSSYEQYF
cdr3_nt: TGTGCCAGCAGTTCCCTGGGTACTAGCTCCTACGAGCAGTACTTC

d_call: .
v_call: TRBV18
clone_size: .
j_call: TRBJ2-5
cdr3_aa: CASSSPTEETQYF
cdr3_nt: TGTGCCAGCTCATCCCCGACAGAAGAGACCCAGTACTTC

d_call: .
v_call: TRBV19
clone_size: .
j_call: TRBJ2-7
cdr3_aa: CASGIAGSTYEQYF
cdr3_nt: TGTGCCAGTGGAATTGCCGGGAGTACCTACGAGCAGTACTTC

d_call: TRBD2
v_call: TRBV27
clone_size: .
j_call: TRBJ2-7
cdr3_aa: CASSLTSGSYEQYF
cdr3_nt: TGTGCCAGCAGTTTAACTAGCGGGAGTTACGAGCAGTACTTC

d_call: TRBD2
v_call: TRBV18
clone_size: .
j_call: TRBJ2-3
cdr3_aa: CASSSELLAGDTQYF
cdr3_nt: TGTGCCAGCTCATCAGAGTTGCTAGCGGGCGATACGCAGTATTTT

d_call: .
v_call: TRBV19
clone_size: .
j_call: TRBJ1-4
cdr3_aa: CASSRESLTNEKLFF
cdr3_nt: TGTGCCAGTAGTCGGGAATCTTTAACTAATGAAAAACTGTTTTTT

d_call: .
v_call: TRBV5-5
clone_size: .
j_call: TRBJ1-4
cdr3_aa: CASSYSGTGNEKLFF
cdr3_nt: TGTGCCAGCAGCTATTCGGGAACCGGGAATGAAAAACTGTTTTTT

d_call: TRBD2
v_call: TRBV28
clone_size: .
j_call: TRBJ2-3
cdr3_aa: CASTGGYTDTQYF
cdr3_nt: TGTGCCAGCACGGGAGGGTACACAGATACGCAGTATTTT

d_call: TRBD2
v_call: TRBV28
clone_size: .
j_call: TRBJ2-1
cdr3_aa: CASSILAGSNNEQFF
cdr3_nt: TGTGCCAGCAGTATACTAGCGGGGTCGAACAATGAGCAGTTCTTC

d_call: .
v_call: TRBV9
clone_size: .
j_call: TRBJ1-3
cdr3_aa: CASSATDRLLSSGNTIYF
cdr3_nt: TGTGCCAGCAGCGCTACCGACAGATTATTGAGCTCTGGAAACACCATATATTTT

d_call: TRBD1
v_call: TRBV28
clone_size: .
j_call: TRBJ2-7
cdr3_aa: CASSTWDSSGVLYEQYF
cdr3_nt: TGTGCCAGCAGTACGTGGGACAGCTCAGGGGTGTTGTACGAGCAGTACTTC

d_call: .
v_call: TRBV11-2
clone_size: .
j_call: TRBJ1-1
cdr3_aa: CASRFRGNEAFF
cdr3_nt: TGTGCCAGCCGTTTCCGGGGGAATGAAGCTTTCTTT

d_call: TRBD2
v_call: TRBV7-9
clone_size: .
j_call: TRBJ2-5
cdr3_aa: CASSLTSGSQETQYF
cdr3_nt: TGTGCCAGCAGCTTAACTAGCGGGAGTCAAGAGACCCAGTACTTC

d_call: .
v_call: TRBV10-3
clone_size: .
j_call: TRBJ1-4
cdr3_aa: CAISEGQQEKLFF
cdr3_nt: TGTGCCATCAGTGAAGGACAGCAGGAAAAACTGTTTTTT

d_call: .
v_call: TRBV9
clone_size: .
j_call: TRBJ2-3
cdr3_aa: CASSGGDRTRDTQYF
cdr3_nt: TGTGCCAGCAGCGGCGGGGACAGGACTAGAGATACGCAGTATTTT

d_call: .
v_call: TRBV19
clone_size: .
j_call: TRBJ2-3
cdr3_aa: CASSGSGDTQYF
cdr3_nt: TGTGCCAGTAGCGGGAGCGGAGATACGCAGTATTTT

d_call: TRBD2
v_call: TRBV28
clone_size: .
j_call: TRBJ2-4
cdr3_aa: CASLGLAKNIQYF
cdr3_nt: TGTGCCAGCTTGGGACTAGCGAAAAACATTCAGTACTTC

d_call: TRBD2
v_call: TRBV30
clone_size: .
j_call: TRBJ2-3
cdr3_aa: CAWTSGSTDTQYF
cdr3_nt: TGTGCCTGGACTAGCGGGAGCACAGATACGCAGTATTTT

d_call: TRBD1
v_call: TRBV28
clone_size: .
j_call: TRBJ2-2
cdr3_aa: CASTQGQGVYGELFF
cdr3_nt: TGTGCCAGTACGCAGGGACAGGGGGTTTACGGGGAGCTGTTTTTT

d_call: TRBD2
v_call: TRBV20-1
clone_size: .
j_call: TRBJ2-7
cdr3_aa: CSARGTSDYEQYF
cdr3_nt: TGCAGTGCTCGTGGGACTAGCGACTACGAGCAGTACTTC

d_call: .
v_call: TRBV3-1/TRBV3-2
clone_size: .
j_call: TRBJ1-1
cdr3_aa: CASSKIEGAEAFF
cdr3_nt: TGTGCCAGCAGCAAGATCGAGGGGGCTGAAGCTTTCTTT

d_call: TRBD1
v_call: TRBV23-1
clone_size: few
j_call: TRBJ1-1
cdr3_aa: CASPPGQGHMNTEAFF
cdr3_nt: TGCGCCAGCCCCCCTGGACAGGGGCACATGAACACTGAAGCTTTCTTT

d_call: .
v_call: TRBV6-2/TRBV6-3
clone_size: .
j_call: TRBJ2-5
cdr3_aa: CASSYLAVEETQYF
cdr3_nt: TGTGCCAGCAGTTACCTTGCGGTAGAAGAGACCCAGTACTTC

d_call: TRBD2
v_call: TRBV4-1
clone_size: .
j_call: TRBJ2-7
cdr3_aa: CASSRISSGRKWEWQYF
cdr3_nt: TGCGCCAGCAGCCGAATTTCTAGCGGGAGAAAGTGGGAGTGGCAGTACTTC

d_call: TRBD1
v_call: TRBV2
clone_size: .
j_call: TRBJ2-1
cdr3_aa: CASSERQGAVNEQFF
cdr3_nt: TGTGCCAGCAGTGAAAGGCAGGGGGCGGTCAATGAGCAGTTCTTC

d_call: TRBD1
v_call: TRBV3-1/TRBV3-2
clone_size: .
j_call: TRBJ2-7
cdr3_aa: CASSPGTGPYEQYF
cdr3_nt: TGTGCCAGCAGCCCCGGGACAGGTCCCTACGAGCAGTACTTC

d_call: TRBD1
v_call: TRBV30
clone_size: .
j_call: TRBJ2-7
cdr3_aa: CAWSSGTGAYEQYF
cdr3_nt: TGTGCCTGGAGTTCCGGGACAGGGGCCTACGAGCAGTACTTC

d_call: TRBD1
v_call: TRBV7-2
clone_size: .
j_call: TRBJ1-2
cdr3_aa: CASSLEYRGSRYTF
cdr3_nt: TGTGCCAGCAGCTTAGAGTACAGGGGGTCTCGCTACACCTTC

d_call: TRBD1
v_call: TRBV18
clone_size: .
j_call: TRBJ2-4
cdr3_aa: CASSPGQGGTIAKNIQYF
cdr3_nt: TGTGCCAGCTCGCCGGGACAGGGGGGGACAATAGCCAAAAACATTCAGTACTTC

d_call: .
v_call: TRBV18
clone_size: few
j_call: TRBJ1-2
cdr3_aa: CASSPRDSGGYGYTF
cdr3_nt: TGTGCCAGCTCACCGAGGGATTCAGGCGGCTATGGCTACACCTTC

d_call: .
v_call: TRBV3-1/TRBV3-2
clone_size: .
j_call: TRBJ1-5
cdr3_aa: CASSQSSEYSNQPQHF
cdr3_nt: TGTGCCAGCAGCCAAAGCTCGGAGTATAGCAATCAGCCCCAGCATTTT

d_call: TRBD1
v_call: TRBV19
clone_size: .
j_call: TRBJ1-1
cdr3_aa: CASTEQGQGYTEAFF
cdr3_nt: TGTGCCAGTACAGAGCAAGGACAGGGCTACACTGAAGCTTTCTTT

d_call: TRBD2
v_call: TRBV7-2
clone_size: .
j_call: TRBJ2-6
cdr3_aa: CASSFLAGGRSGANVLTF
cdr3_nt: TGTGCCAGCAGCTTCCTAGCGGGAGGAAGGTCTGGGGCCAACGTCCTGACTTTC

d_call: .
v_call: TRBV18
clone_size: .
j_call: TRBJ2-1
cdr3_aa: CASSPLTGESNEQFF
cdr3_nt: TGTGCCAGCTCACCACTAACGGGAGAGAGTAATGAGCAGTTCTTC

d_call: .
v_call: TRBV6-5
clone_size: .
j_call: TRBJ2-5
cdr3_aa: CASSYSSGEETQYF
cdr3_nt: TGTGCCAGCAGTTACTCGTCGGGTGAAGAGACCCAGTACTTC

d_call: TRBD2
v_call: TRBV10-3
clone_size: .
j_call: TRBJ2-1
cdr3_aa: CAIRAASGRKQFF
cdr3_nt: TGTGCCATCAGGGCGGCTAGCGGGAGGAAGCAGTTCTTC

d_call: .
v_call: TRBV28
clone_size: .
j_call: TRBJ1-4
cdr3_aa: CASTPEYTGGEKLFF
cdr3_nt: TGTGCCAGCACCCCCGAGTATACCGGCGGTGAAAAACTGTTTTTT

d_call: TRBD2
v_call: TRBV5-1
clone_size: .
j_call: TRBJ2-1
cdr3_aa: CASSLELAGNNEQFF
cdr3_nt: TGCGCCAGCAGCTTGGAACTAGCGGGTAACAATGAGCAGTTCTTC

d_call: TRBD2
v_call: TRBV5-6
clone_size: .
j_call: TRBJ2-7
cdr3_aa: CASSETSGAYEQYF
cdr3_nt: TGTGCCAGCAGCGAGACTAGCGGGGCCTACGAGCAGTACTTC

d_call: .
v_call: TRBV5-1
clone_size: .
j_call: TRBJ1-6
cdr3_aa: CASSLGTVNSPLHF
cdr3_nt: TGCGCCAGCAGCTTGGGGACAGTTAATTCACCCCTCCACTTT

d_call: .
v_call: TRBV7-8
clone_size: few
j_call: TRBJ2-1
cdr3_aa: CASSLNYNEQFF
cdr3_nt: TGTGCCAGCAGCCTAAACTACAATGAGCAGTTCTTC

d_call: TRBD2
v_call: TRBV11-3
clone_size: .
j_call: TRBJ2-1
cdr3_aa: CASSPRGTSAYNEQFF
cdr3_nt: TGTGCCAGCAGCCCCCGAGGGACTAGCGCTTACAATGAGCAGTTCTTC

d_call: .
v_call: TRBV7-9
clone_size: .
j_call: TRBJ1-2
cdr3_aa: CASSASHAGFYGYTF
cdr3_nt: TGTGCCAGCAGCGCCAGCCATGCCGGGTTCTATGGCTACACCTTC